This paragraph covers one TCR beta chain sequence. This entry comes from a study of blood T cell repertoires in COVID-19. Germline assignment: CDR1 SGHAT and CDR2 FQDESV (reference sequence). V was clipped by 1 base and J by 5 bases, with 14 bases between them. This CDR3 spans 15 amino acids. The repertoire was sequenced with immunoSEQ multiplex PCR; TCRdb's copy has only in-frame clones and lacks some. The table lists about 350,000 clones, 88% of them singletons. The receptor's source is a woman aged 25 to 39 who had been exposed to COVID-19. What was sequenced was PBMCs or T cells enriched from blood (not recorded which). This chain links TRBV11-1 with TRBJ2-5; D is perhaps TRBD1 (5 bases). The chain's CDR3 is CASSLDRGPSETQYF. CDR3 nucleotide sequence: TGTGCCAGCAGCTTAGATAGGGGTCCCTCGGAGACCCAGTACTTC.